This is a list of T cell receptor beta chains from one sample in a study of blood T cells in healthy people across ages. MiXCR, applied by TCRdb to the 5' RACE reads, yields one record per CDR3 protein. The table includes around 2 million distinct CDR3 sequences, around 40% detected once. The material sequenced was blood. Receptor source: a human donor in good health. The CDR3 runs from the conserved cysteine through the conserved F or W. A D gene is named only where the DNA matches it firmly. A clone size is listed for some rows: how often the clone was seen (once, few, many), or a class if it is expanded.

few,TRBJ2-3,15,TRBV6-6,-,CASSYSVADTDTQYF,TGTGCCAGCAGTTACAGTGTGGCAGACACAGATACGCAGTATTTT
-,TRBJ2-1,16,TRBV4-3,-,CASSPGPLGGYNEQFF,TGCGCCAGCAGCCCGGGACCCCTTGGAGGGTACAATGAGCAGTTCTTC
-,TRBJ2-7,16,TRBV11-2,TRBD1,CASSLGGTGTRYEQYF,TGTGCCAGCAGCTTAGGGGGGACAGGGACCCGCTACGAGCAGTACTTC
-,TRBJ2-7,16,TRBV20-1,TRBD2,CSARGYELAGLYEQYF,TGCAGTGCTAGAGGTTACGAACTAGCGGGACTATACGAGCAGTACTTC
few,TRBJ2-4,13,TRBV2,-,CASNRDRRNIQYF,TGTGCCAGCAACCGGGACCGCAGAAACATTCAGTACTTC
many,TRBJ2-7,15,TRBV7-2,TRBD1,CASSYPTGGPYEQYF,TGTGCCAGCAGCTACCCGACAGGGGGCCCCTACGAGCAGTACTTC
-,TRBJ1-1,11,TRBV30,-,CAWSGFTEAFF,TGTGCCTGGAGTGGCTTCACTGAAGCTTTCTTT
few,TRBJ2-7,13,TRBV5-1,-,CASSLVGDSEQYF,TGCGCCAGCAGCTTGGTGGGCGACAGCGAGCAGTACTTC
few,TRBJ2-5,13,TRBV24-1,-,CATGDLRGETQYF,TGTGCCACCGGTGATTTGAGGGGAGAGACCCAGTACTTC
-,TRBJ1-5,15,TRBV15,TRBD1,CATSADRASNQPQHF,TGTGCCACCAGCGCGGACAGGGCGTCCAATCAGCCCCAGCATTTT
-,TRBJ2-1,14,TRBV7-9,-,CASSLGSVDNEQFF,TGTGCCAGCAGCTTAGGCTCGGTGGACAATGAGCAGTTCTTC
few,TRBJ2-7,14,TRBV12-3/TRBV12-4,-,CASSFQGPFYEQYF,TGTGCCAGCAGTTTCCAGGGCCCCTTTTACGAGCAGTACTTC
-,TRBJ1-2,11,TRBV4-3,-,CASSKADGYTF,TGCGCCAGCAGCAAAGCGGATGGCTACACCTTC
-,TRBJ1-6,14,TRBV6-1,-,CASTVEAGNSPLHF,TGTGCCAGCACCGTAGAGGCAGGGAATTCACCCCTCCACTTT
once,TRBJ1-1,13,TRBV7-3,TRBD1,CASSLIGTGEAFF,TGTGCCAGCAGCTTAATTGGGACAGGAGAAGCTTTCTTT
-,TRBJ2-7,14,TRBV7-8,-,CASSLDPRGHEQYF,TGTGCCAGCAGCTTAGACCCGCGTGGGCACGAGCAGTACTTC
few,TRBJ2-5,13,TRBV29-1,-,CSVRTVLAETQYF,TGCAGCGTTCGAACGGTTCTGGCGGAGACCCAGTACTTC